One sample yielded the 9 T cell receptor beta chains listed below, sequenced in a study of regulatory T cells in long-lasting Graves disease. Assembly of TCR beta libraries relied on iRepertoire HTBI primers together with Arm-PCR of CDR3 regions. TCRdb redid the calling of the multiplex PCR reads with MiXCR, one entry per CDR3 protein. The sample has roughly 430,000 distinct CDR3 sequences; over 20% are singletons. The time point denotes: persistent/refractory GD, antithyroid drugs over 5 years with positive TRAb. The TCR library was prepared using RNA isolated from PBMCs. The sample was peripheral blood mononuclear cells (PBMCs), taken when the disease was refractory, from a patient treated with antithyroid drugs. These receptors were taken from a female donor with Graves disease.

This clonotype was recorded at least ten times. The rearrangement uses TRBV10-3 and TRBJ1-2, with D possibly matching TRBD1 (5 bases). CDR3 size: 18 residues. V was clipped by 7 bases and J by 1 base, with 25 bases between them. CDR1 is ENHRY, CDR2 SYGVKD, per germline. CDR3 sequence: CAITTTGQAGFHNYGYTF. The CDR3 DNA is TGTGCCATCACAACGACGGGTCAGGCAGGGTTTCATAACTATGGCTACACCTTC.

This clonotype was observed many times. The chain couples TRBV28 to TRBJ2-7; TRBD2 matches at 12 bases. The trim removed 4 bases at V and 0 bases at J, leaving 7 bases unmatched. Germline values: CDR1 MDHEN, CDR2 SYDVKM. CDR3 length equals 17 residues. Written as DNA, the CDR3 is TGTGCCAGCAGTTCTTGGACTAGCGGGGCAGTCTCCTACGAGCAGTACTTC. It is translated as CASSSWTSGAVSYEQYF.

This clonotype was counted many times. The chain's CDR3 is CAASQPGGLTYEQYF. CDR3 DNA sequence: TGTGCCGCAAGCCAACCCGGCGGCCTGACCTACGAGCAGTACTTC. The genes are TRBV6-1 and TRBJ2-7; D is ambiguous. Per the germline V gene, CDR1 is MNHNS and CDR2 is SASEGT. This CDR3 has 15 residues. V lost 11 bases and J lost 2, with 22 bases in between.

There are a few counts of this clonotype. This chain uses TRBV30 with TRBJ1-1, with 7 positions matching TRBD1. The V gene end was trimmed by 4 bases and the J gene end by 1 base; junction bases not matched to a gene: 6. Germline V gene sequence: CDR1 GTSNPN, CDR2 SVGIG (reference sequence). This CDR3 comprises 14 residues. CDR3 in DNA: TGTGCCTGGATTTTTAAGGGGGCGAACACTGAAGCTTTCTTT. This translates into CAWIFKGANTEAFF.

In this sample, this clonotype turned up once. The V call is TRBV6-1, the J call TRBJ2-1; 7 nucleotides match TRBD2. This CDR3 region has 15 residues. Germline-derived CDR1 and CDR2 are MNHNS and SASEGT. The trim removed 6 bases at V and 3 bases at J, leaving 8 bases unmatched. The CDR3 nucleotides are TGTGCCAGCAGCTTAAGCGGGATGATCTACAATGAGCAGTTCTTC. Its protein is CASSLSGMIYNEQFF.

V is TRBV11-2 and J is TRBJ2-7, with TRBD2 matching over 11 bases. J was trimmed by 5 bases and V by 3 bases; bases with no gene match: 9. The CDR3 extends over 16 amino acids. CDR1 and CDR2 from the germline V gene are SGHAT and FQNNGV. The CDR3 DNA follows: TGTGCCAGCAGCTTGGGGGGACTAGCGGCCTCACACGAGCAGTACTTC. Translating it yields CASSLGGLAASHEQYF.

This clonotype was counted between two and nine times. The J gene is TRBJ1-2, the V gene TRBV6-5, with TRBD1 matching over 9 bases. The CDR3 covers 16 residues. J gave up 8 bases and V 1 base, and 11 bases lay outside the gene matches. Germline CDR1 MNHEY, CDR2 SVGAGI. CDR3 region: CASSYWIGQGREGYTF. The DNA of the CDR3 is TGTGCCAGCAGTTACTGGATCGGACAGGGGAGGGAAGGCTACACCTTC.

In this sample, this clonotype turned up a few times. The chain links TRBV29-1 to TRBJ1-1, with D unclear. The CDR3 has 12 residues. Trimming shortened V by 8 bases and J by 5 bases, and 15 bases separated the two germline ends. In germline, CDR1 is SQVTM, CDR2 ANQGSEA. The CDR3 region has the DNA TGCAGCTCCGAAGGGCTCGGGACTGAAGCTTTCTTT. This codes for CSSEGLGTEAFF. The complete variable domain, with remaining parts taken from reference TRBV29-1 and TRBJ1-1, reads SAVISQKPSRDICQRGTSLTIQCQVDSQVTMMFWYRQQPGQSLTLIATANQGSEATYESGFVIDKFPISRPNLTFSTLTVSNMSPEDSSIYLCSSEGLGTEAFFGQGTRLTVV.

This clonotype came up many times. J is TRBJ2-5 and V is TRBV28; 8 bases map to TRBD1. After removal of 6 bases from V and 4 bases from J, the junction contained 7 bases not matched to a gene. CDR1 MDHEN and CDR2 SYDVKM come from the germline V gene. This CDR3 region has 14 residues. The CDR3 loop reads CASSPGDRPETQYF. CDR3 DNA sequence: TGTGCCAGCAGCCCTGGGGACAGGCCAGAGACCCAGTACTTC.